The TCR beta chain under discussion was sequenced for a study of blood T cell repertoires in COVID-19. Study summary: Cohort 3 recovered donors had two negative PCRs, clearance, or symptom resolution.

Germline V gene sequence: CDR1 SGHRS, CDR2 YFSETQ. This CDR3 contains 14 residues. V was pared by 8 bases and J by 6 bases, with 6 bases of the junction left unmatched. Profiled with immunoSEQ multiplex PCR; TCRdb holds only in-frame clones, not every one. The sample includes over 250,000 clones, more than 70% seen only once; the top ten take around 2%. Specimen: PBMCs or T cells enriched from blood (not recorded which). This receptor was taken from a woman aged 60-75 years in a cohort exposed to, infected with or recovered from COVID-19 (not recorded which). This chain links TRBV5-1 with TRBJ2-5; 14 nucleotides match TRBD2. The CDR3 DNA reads TGCGCCAGTAAGGGACTAGCGGGAGTAAAGACCCAGTACTTC. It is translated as CASKGLAGVKTQYF.